This TCR beta chain was documented in a study of blood T cells in healthy people across ages. The germline gives CDR1 ENHRY, CDR2 SYGVKD. The trim removed 4 bases at V and 7 bases at J, leaving 12 bases unmatched. The CDR3 sequence is 15 residues long. A sample-barcoded 5' primer and a J-beta primer mix were used in a second PCR of roughly 7 to 12 cycles. Via MiXCR, TCRdb re-called the 5' RACE reads, giving one row per CDR3 protein. The data show some 700,000 distinct CDR3 sequences, 43% seen once. The J gene is TRBJ1-2, the V gene TRBV10-3, with TRBD1 matching 7 bases. The source material was blood. The receptor was derived from a woman in her sixties or seventies in good health. CDR3 nucleotides: TGTGCCATCAGTGGGAAACTAGGGGGCGCGGGTGGCTACACCTTC. Its protein is CAISGKLGGAGGYTF.